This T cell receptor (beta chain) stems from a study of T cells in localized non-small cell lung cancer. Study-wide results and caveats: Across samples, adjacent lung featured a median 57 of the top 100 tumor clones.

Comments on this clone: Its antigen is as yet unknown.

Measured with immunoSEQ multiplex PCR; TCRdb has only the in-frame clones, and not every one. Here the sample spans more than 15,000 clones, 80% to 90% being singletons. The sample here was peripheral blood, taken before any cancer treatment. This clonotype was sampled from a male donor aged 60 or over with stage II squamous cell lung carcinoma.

The CDR3 protein is CASSYSPGGSYEQYF. The CDR3 DNA follows: TGTGCCAGCAGTTACTCGCCAGGGGGCTCCTACGAGCAGTACTTC. This chain connects TRBV6-5 to TRBJ2-7; 7 bases fit TRBD1. From germline, CDR1 is MNHEY and CDR2 SVGAGI. The length of the CDR3 is 15 residues. The J segment lost 0 bases and the V segment lost 0 bases, leaving 2 bases of the junction unmatched.